The 27 T cell receptor beta chains listed next were all sequenced from one sample in a study of neurological immune-mediated disorders. TCRdb reprocessed the 5' RACE reads with MiXCR, giving one entry per CDR3 protein. Altogether about 70,000 distinct CDR3 sequences are present, 3.2% being singletons, with the ten largest covering approximately 4.7%. The specimen was PBMCs. The origin of the receptors is a woman aged 45-59 years with multiple sclerosis.

This clonotype was recorded at least ten times. This chain joins TRBV20-1 and TRBJ2-1; 10 bases are shared with TRBD2. This CDR3 is built from 14 residues. Looked up from germline, CDR1 is DFQATT and CDR2 is SNEGSKA (reference sequence). With 5 bases clipped from V and 0 bases from J, the junction kept 1 base outside the gene matches. The CDR3 is CSASSGSSYNEQFF. DNA for the CDR3: TGCAGTGCTTCTAGCGGGAGCTCCTACAATGAGCAGTTCTTC.

This clonotype was found many times. This chain joins TRBV9 and TRBJ2-1, with a tentative D call TRBD1 (5 bases). The length of the CDR3 is 15 residues. V lost 0 bases and J lost 5, with 12 bases in between. Germline CDR1 and CDR2: SGDLS and YYNGEE. The CDR3 is CASSVGPQVNNEQFF. The CDR3, as DNA: TGTGCCAGCAGCGTAGGTCCACAGGTAAACAATGAGCAGTTCTTC.

This clonotype was recorded many times. This chain connects TRBV6-5 to TRBJ1-1; D perhaps matches TRBD1 (6 bases). CDR3 size: 15 residues. The germline V gene encodes CDR1 MNHEY and CDR2 SVGAGI. V lost 5 bases and J lost 6, with 19 bases in between. In DNA form, the CDR3 reads TGTGCCAGCAGTCATACCAAGGGGGTAGTCGCTGAAGCTTTCTTT. This encodes CASSHTKGVVAEAFF.

This clonotype was found many times. The chain employs TRBV5-5 and TRBJ2-2; 13 bases match TRBD2. The CDR3 covers 16 residues. Germline V CDR1 and CDR2: SGHKS, YYEKEE (reference sequence). V gave up 5 bases and J gave up 4 bases; unmatched junction bases: 5. CDR3 in amino acids: CASRLLAGGRTGELFF. CDR3 sequence (DNA): TGTGCCAGCAGATTACTAGCGGGGGGGCGCACCGGGGAGCTGTTTTTT.

This clonotype was recorded many times. V usage is TRBV7-2 and J usage is TRBJ2-1, with D unclear. The CDR3 has 14 amino acids. CDR1 is SGHTA, CDR2 FQGNSA, per germline. V was cut by 1 base and J by 4 bases, with 8 bases left in between. Written as DNA, the CDR3 is TGTGCCAGCAGCTTAGGAACATCTTACAATGAGCAGTTCTTC. Its protein product is CASSLGTSYNEQFF.

Many counts were recorded for this clonotype. The gene calls are TRBV29-1 and TRBJ2-1; TRBD2 is a possible D gene (5 bases). V lost 3 bases, J lost 10 bases, and 19 bases lay in between. CDR1 is SQVTM, CDR2 ANQGSEA, per germline. This CDR3 is 14 amino acids long. In DNA, the CDR3 is TGCAGCGTTGAGTTTAGTAGGGCGGGCGGGGAGCAGTTCTTC. It translates to CSVEFSRAGGEQFF.

The chain couples TRBV12-3 or TRBV12-4 to TRBJ1-4; D unclear. CDR3 length: 12 amino acids. Trimming cost V 6 bases and J 5 bases, with 7 bases left between them. The CDR3: CASRLGNEKLFF. CDR3 nucleotides: TGTGCCAGCAGACTAGGGAATGAAAAACTGTTTTTT.

This clonotype was counted ten times or more. The gene calls are TRBV15 and TRBJ2-7; TRBD2 is a possible D gene (6 bases). Germline V gives CDR1 LNHNV, CDR2 YYDKDF (reference sequence). The CDR3 consists of 15 residues. Trimming cost V 1 base and J 1 base, with 11 bases left between them. CDR3 in DNA: TGTGCCACCAGCAGAGGGGAGGACCCTTCCTACGAGCAGTACTTC. It codes for CATSRGEDPSYEQYF.

This clonotype was counted many times. This sequence joins TRBV7-9 and TRBJ2-1, with D perhaps TRBD2 (6 bases). The V gene's germline CDR1 is SEHNR and CDR2 FQNEAQ (reference sequence). Between the trimmed V and J ends, which lost 4 bases and 5 bases, there was a span of 18 bases. The CDR3 has 16 amino acids. Written as DNA, the CDR3 is TGTGCCAGCAGCTCCTGGGGGGACCAAGAAAACAATGAGCAGTTCTTC. This sequence encodes CASSSWGDQENNEQFF.

Ten or more counts support this clonotype. The J gene is TRBJ2-1, the V gene TRBV5-1, with 9 nucleotides matching TRBD1. This CDR3 comprises 15 residues. J lost 5 bases, V lost 2 bases, and 5 bases had no gene match. CDR1 and CDR2 from the germline V gene are SGHRS and YFSETQ. CDR3 DNA sequence: TGCGCCAGCAGCTTCCGGGACAGGGAGAACAATGAGCAGTTCTTC. Protein product: CASSFRDRENNEQFF.

At least ten counts were recorded for this clonotype. The chain is built from TRBV20-1 and TRBJ2-1; D not resolved. The CDR3 sequence is 16 residues long. Germline CDR1 DFQATT, CDR2 SNEGSKA (reference sequence). V lost 0 bases to trimming and J lost 0 bases, with 12 bases between them. DNA for the CDR3: TGCAGTGCTAGAGATGGCGCGAGGAGCTCCTACAATGAGCAGTTCTTC. It encodes CSARDGARSSYNEQFF.

The V gene is TRBV5-5, the J gene TRBJ1-5; D remains unclear. Germline V gene lookup returns CDR1 SGHKS and CDR2 YYEKEE (reference sequence). The V end was cut by 5 bases, the J end by 4 bases, with 16 bases between. The CDR3 sequence is 15 residues long. This CDR3 is CASRSMNKGNQPQHF. The CDR3 DNA sequence: TGTGCCAGCAGGTCGATGAATAAGGGAAATCAGCCCCAGCATTTT.

This clonotype showed up many times. The chain's CDR3 is CASSENRFYEQYV. The CDR3 DNA reads TGTGCCAGCAGCGAAAACAGGTTCTACGAGCAGTACGTC. The rearrangement links TRBV7-2 to TRBJ2-7; a possible D gene is TRBD1 (5 bases). Between the trimmed V and J ends, which lost 5 bases and 3 bases, there was a span of 11 bases. CDR1 is SGHTA, CDR2 FQGNSA, per germline. This CDR3 comprises 13 residues.

This clonotype has ten or more counts. CDR3 amino acids: CSVLKETQYF. CDR3 DNA: TGCAGCGTCCTCAAAGAGACCCAGTACTTC. The V and J genes are TRBV29-1 and TRBJ2-5; D not resolved. V was clipped by 6 bases and J by 3 bases, with 5 bases between them. The germline gives CDR1 SQVTM, CDR2 ANQGSEA. The CDR3 covers 10 residues.

This clonotype occurred a few times. This chain joins TRBV12-3 or TRBV12-4 and TRBJ2-7, with D perhaps TRBD2 (5 bases). Trimming took off 1 base at V and 8 bases at J, with 6 bases between the two ends. This CDR3 has 11 residues. As DNA, the CDR3 is TGTGCCAGCAGTTTAGGAGGGCAGCAGTACTTC. The encoded protein is CASSLGGQQYF.

This clonotype was seen repeatedly, ten times or more. The chain uses TRBV25-1 and TRBJ2-3; 11 nucleotides line up with TRBD2. Germline values: CDR1 MGHDK, CDR2 SYGVNS. V was pared by 8 bases and J by 11 bases, with 9 bases of the junction left unmatched. This CDR3 has 13 amino acids. As DNA, the CDR3 is TGTGCCAGCTCAGCTACTAGCGGGAGAAGGCAGTATTTT. Protein sequence: CASSATSGRRQYF.

This clonotype was observed at least ten times. The rearrangement uses TRBV2 and TRBJ1-1; tentative D call: TRBD1 (5 bases). The CDR3 is 14 residues long. The germline V gene has CDR1 SNHLY and CDR2 FYNNEI. V lost 11 bases and J lost 4, with 20 bases in between. The chain's CDR3 is CAGKDGTPGTEAFF. CDR3 DNA: TGTGCCGGGAAAGACGGGACGCCGGGCACTGAAGCTTTCTTT.

The chain's CDR3 is CASSQDRGLGEKLFF. CDR3 DNA sequence: TGCGCCAGCAGCCAAGATCGGGGCCTGGGTGAAAAACTGTTTTTT. The rearrangement joins TRBV4-3 to TRBJ1-4, with a possible D match to TRBD1 (5 bases). This CDR3 comprises 15 residues. Germline V gene sequence: CDR1 LGHNA, CDR2 YSLEER. V dropped 0 bases and J dropped 7 bases, with 12 bases sitting between them.

About this clonotype: At one boundary the junction diverges from the germline segment, which might be a read error. The genes are TRBV9 and TRBJ1-5; tentative D call: TRBD1 (6 bases). The CDR3 runs to 15 residues. Germline CDR1 reads SGDLS; CDR2 reads YYNGEE. The CDR3, as DNA: TGTGCCAGCAGCGCGGACAGTTCTTCCAATAAGACCCAGAATTTT. It translates to CASSADSSSNKTQNF.

This clonotype was seen more than once but under ten times. Being one base from a much bigger clone, this may be a read error. The CDR3 end shows no conserved phenylalanine or tryptophan, and so a read error is likely. V is TRBV7-2 and J is TRBJ2-5; D is possibly TRBD2 (5 bases). Per the germline V gene, CDR1 is SGHTA and CDR2 is FQGNSA. V was trimmed by 1 base and J by 7 bases, leaving 10 bases between them. This CDR3 has 13 amino acids. The CDR3 loop reads CASSLGPGGTQYC. CDR3 DNA: TGTGCCAGCAGCTTAGGTCCCGGAGGGACCCAGTACTGC.

At least ten counts were recorded for this clonotype. The chain is built from TRBV14 and TRBJ1-5, with D possibly matching TRBD1 (5 bases). The CDR3 loop spans 16 amino acids. Germline values: CDR1 SGHDN, CDR2 FVKESK. V was trimmed by 5 bases and J by 9 bases, leaving 23 bases between them. The DNA for the CDR3 is TGTGCCAGCAGCATTCGGACAAAACGGGGTTTTCGGCCCCAGCATTTT. The encoded protein is CASSIRTKRGFRPQHF.

Ten or more counts support this clonotype. This rearrangement joins TRBV4-1 to TRBJ2-7; D gene unclear. The V end lost 4 bases, the J end lost 7 bases, and 20 bases lay between the germline ends. Germline V gene sequence: CDR1 MGHRA, CDR2 YSYEKL. The CDR3 consists of 15 residues. The CDR3 DNA follows: TGCGCCAGCAGCCCCATCTTGGCAGGATCCCGAGAGCAGTACTTC. Its translation: CASSPILAGSREQYF.

This clonotype was observed at least ten times. V is TRBV7-9 and J is TRBJ1-6; no reliable D call. Trimming stripped 1 base from V and 3 bases from J, with 4 bases between. Germline V gives CDR1 SEHNR, CDR2 FQNEAQ (reference sequence). CDR3 length: 14 residues. The CDR3: CASSLEVYNSPLHF. The DNA of the CDR3 is TGTGCCAGCAGCTTAGAGGTCTATAATTCACCCCTCCACTTT.

This clonotype was counted many times. The V call is TRBV6-5, the J call TRBJ1-1; D not resolved. Germline CDR1 is MNHEY and CDR2 is SVGAGI. This CDR3 comprises 13 residues. V was shortened by 7 bases and J by 11 bases, with 20 bases between the two germline ends. CDR3 residues: CASKVPGAYDAFF. The DNA for the CDR3 is TGTGCCAGCAAGGTGCCAGGTGCCTATGACGCTTTCTTT.

Many counts were recorded for this clonotype. The chain has TRBV10-2 and TRBJ2-3; TRBD2 agrees at 13 bases. The length of the CDR3 is 14 residues. Germline V gene data show CDR1 as WSHSY and CDR2 as SAAADI. V shed 10 bases and J 5 bases; nucleotides not matched to a gene: 6. The DNA for the CDR3 is TGCGCCATTGCGACTAGCGGGAGGCTAGATACGCAGTATTTT. It specifies CAIATSGRLDTQYF.

This clonotype showed up many times. The chain links TRBV20-1 to TRBJ2-1; a weak D match, TRBD2 (5 bases). V was trimmed by 3 bases and J by 4 bases, leaving 16 bases between them. CDR1 and CDR2 from the germline V gene are DFQATT and SNEGSKA (reference sequence). The CDR3 length is 15 residues. CDR3 sequence reads: CSARGMGRTYNEQFF. The CDR3 DNA reads TGCAGTGCTAGGGGAATGGGCAGGACTTACAATGAGCAGTTCTTC.

This clonotype was seen at least ten times. The chain combines TRBV20-1 with TRBJ2-1; 7 nucleotides agree with TRBD2. V lost 3 bases, J lost 2 bases, and 4 bases stayed unmatched. This CDR3 region has 14 residues. The germline V gene encodes CDR1 DFQATT and CDR2 SNEGSKA (reference sequence). CDR3 bases: TGCAGTGCTAGTCGCGGGGGACCCTACAATGAGCAGTTCTTC. This gives the protein CSASRGGPYNEQFF.